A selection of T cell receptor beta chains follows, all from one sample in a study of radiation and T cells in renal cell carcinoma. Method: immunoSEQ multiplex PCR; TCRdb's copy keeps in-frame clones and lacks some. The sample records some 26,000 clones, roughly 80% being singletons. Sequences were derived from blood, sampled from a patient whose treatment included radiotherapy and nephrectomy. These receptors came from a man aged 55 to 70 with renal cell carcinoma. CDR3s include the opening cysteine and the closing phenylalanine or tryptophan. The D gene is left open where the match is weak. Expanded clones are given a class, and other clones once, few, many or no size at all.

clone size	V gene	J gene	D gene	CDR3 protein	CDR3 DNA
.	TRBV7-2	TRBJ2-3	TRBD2	CASSSRGTSGSPDTQYF	TGTGCCAGCAGCTCCCGAGGGACTAGCGGGAGTCCGGATACGCAGTATTTT
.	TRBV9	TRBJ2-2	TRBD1	CASSPRTGWATGELFF	TGTGCCAGCAGCCCACGGACAGGGTGGGCCACCGGGGAGCTGTTTTTT
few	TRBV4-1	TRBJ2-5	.	CASSQERSGETQYF	TGCGCCAGCAGCCAAGAAAGGAGCGGGGAGACCCAGTACTTC
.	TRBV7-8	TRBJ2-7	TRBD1	CASSLAGTGVGEQYF	TGTGCCAGCAGCTTAGCCGGGACAGGGGTGGGAGAGCAGTACTTC
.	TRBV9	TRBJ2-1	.	CASSVKLTGGDNEQFF	TGTGCCAGCAGCGTAAAGCTAACAGGGGGGGACAATGAGCAGTTCTTC
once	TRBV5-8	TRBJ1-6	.	CASSFGSGWYYNSPLHF	TGTGCCAGCAGCTTTGGCTCAGGGTGGTACTATAATTCACCCCTCCACTTT
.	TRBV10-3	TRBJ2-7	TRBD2	CAIRGQGWTSGRSYYDEQYF	TGTGCCATCAGAGGACAGGGCTGGACTAGCGGTCGGTCTTACTACGACGAGCAGTACTTC
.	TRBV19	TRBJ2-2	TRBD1	CASRWTGSGELFF	TGTGCCAGTAGGTGGACAGGGTCTGGGGAGCTGTTTTTT
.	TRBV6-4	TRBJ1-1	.	CASSVAGLNTEAFF	TGTGCCAGCAGTGTCGCCGGATTGAACACTGAAGCTTTCTTT
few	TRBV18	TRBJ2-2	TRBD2	CANSGLAGNTGELFF	TGTGCCAACTCCGGACTAGCGGGAAACACCGGGGAGCTGTTTTTT
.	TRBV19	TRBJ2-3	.	CASSFQGERLTDTQYF	TGTGCCAGTAGTTTTCAAGGGGAGCGGCTCACAGATACGCAGTATTTT
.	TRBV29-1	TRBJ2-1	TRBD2	CSVLRLAGGNEQFF	TGCAGCGTTCTACGACTAGCGGGAGGCAATGAGCAGTTCTTC
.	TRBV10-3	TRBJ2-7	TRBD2	CAISGGLAGDPYEQYF	TGTGCCATCAGCGGAGGACTAGCGGGAGATCCTTACGAGCAGTACTTC
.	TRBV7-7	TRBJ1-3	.	CASSPGSSSGNTIYF	TGTGCTAGCAGCCCTGGCAGTTCCTCTGGAAACACCATATATTTT
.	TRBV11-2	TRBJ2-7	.	CASSLLGRGVYEQYF	TGTGCCAGCAGCCTCCTAGGGAGAGGGGTATACGAGCAGTACTTC
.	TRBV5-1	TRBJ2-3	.	CASSSPYTDTQYF	TGCGCCAGCAGCTCTCCATACACAGATACGCAGTATTTT
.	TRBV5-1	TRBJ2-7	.	CASSRDRSRAYEQYF	TGCGCCAGCAGCCGGGACCGATCTCGAGCCTACGAGCAGTACTTC
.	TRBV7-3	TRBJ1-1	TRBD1	CASSPGQGTEAFF	TGTGCCAGCAGCCCAGGACAGGGAACTGAAGCTTTCTTT
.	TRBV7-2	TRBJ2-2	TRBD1	CASSSRDSLTGELFF	TGTGCCAGCAGCTCCCGGGACAGTCTTACCGGGGAGCTGTTTTTT
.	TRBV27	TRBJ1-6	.	CAIQTGSSPLHF	TGTGCCATCCAAACAGGGAGTTCACCCCTCCACTTT
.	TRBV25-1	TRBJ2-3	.	CASSQGGGYTQYF	TGTGCCAGCAGCCAGGGGGGCGGGTATACGCAGTATTTT
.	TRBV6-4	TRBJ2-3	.	CASSGGETDTQYF	TGTGCCAGCAGCGGGGGTGAGACAGATACGCAGTATTTT
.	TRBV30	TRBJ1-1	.	CAWSVTNTEAFF	TGTGCCTGGAGTGTAACGAACACTGAAGCTTTCTTT
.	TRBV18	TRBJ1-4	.	CASSPGRGFEKLFF	TGTGCCAGCTCACCGGGCAGGGGATTTGAAAAACTGTTTTTT
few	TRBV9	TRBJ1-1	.	CASSVTQNTEAFF	TGTGCCAGCAGCGTAACACAAAACACTGAAGCTTTCTTT
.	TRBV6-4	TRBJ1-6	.	CASSAVRQSSYNSPLHF	TGTGCCAGCAGTGCTGTTCGACAGAGCTCCTATAATTCACCCCTCCACTTT
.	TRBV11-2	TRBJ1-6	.	CASSLSIGSNSPLHF	TGTGCCAGCAGCTTATCCATAGGGTCCAATTCACCCCTCCACTTT
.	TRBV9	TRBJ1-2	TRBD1	CASSVAGTENYGYTF	TGTGCCAGCAGCGTAGCGGGGACAGAGAACTATGGCTACACCTTC